Given below is one T cell receptor beta chain in context. Its antigen is unidentified. At one boundary the junction diverges from the germline segment, which might be a read error. In germline, CDR1 is DFQATT, CDR2 SNEGSKA (reference sequence). The CDR3 is 14 amino acids. The sample comes from a study of CD8+CD57+ T cells in acquired aplastic anemia. Overall study: Sorted CD4+ and CD8+ cell DNA averaged roughly 3.2 ug. Sequencing produced an average of approximately 10 million reads per healthy donor for CD4+ cells. Study findings and constraints: Researchers reported that CD8+ Simpson's diversity was not significantly different in patients versus controls. Patients and controls shared some 30 CD8+ CDR3 sequences, highly expressed in patients.

Both TCR beta VDJ combination and CDR3 sequence profiling were carried out. Genomic DNA was the template for this profiling. From the reads, TCRdb called clonotypes with MiXCR, one entry per CDR3 protein. The sample has 400,000 to 450,000 distinct CDR3 sequences; just under 70% are singletons. This chain connects TRBV20-1 to TRBJ1-4, with D possibly matching TRBD1 (5 bases). This receptor was obtained from a human donor in good health, serving as a control. The sequenced material came from sorted CD4+, CD8+, or CD8+CD57+ T cells (not recorded which) from PBMCs. In DNA, the CDR3 is TGCAGTGCTAGACACGTCCAGGGTGATGAAAAACTGCTTTTT. This codes for CSARHVQGDEKLLF.